These T cell receptor beta chains were read from a single sample in a study of T cells in Graves' hyperthyroidism and ophthalmopathy. TCRdb reprocessed the multiplex PCR reads via MiXCR and lists one record per CDR3 protein. The data show hundreds of thousands of distinct CDR3 sequences, under 20% seen once. Sequences were obtained from blood. All receptors derive from a woman aged 45-59 years with Graves' hyperthyroidism that later progressed to Graves' ophthalmopathy. Both conserved end residues are part of each CDR3. A D gene is named only where the DNA matches it firmly. A clone size is listed for some rows: how often the clone was seen (once, few, many), or a class if it is expanded.

D gene	clone size	V gene	J gene	CDR3 protein	CDR3 DNA
TRBD2	many	TRBV7-6	TRBJ2-7	CASSPSGGAEQYF	TGTGCCAGCAGCCCCAGCGGGGGGGCAGAGCAGTACTTC
.	few	TRBV10-2	TRBJ2-5	CASRAGTGSQETQYF	TGCGCCAGCAGGGCCGGGACTGGGTCCCAAGAGACCCAGTACTTC
.	few	TRBV12-3/TRBV12-4	TRBJ1-1	CASSLGGDPNTEAFF	TGTGCCAGCAGTTTAGGGGGGGACCCGAACACTGAAGCTTTCTTT
TRBD2	few	TRBV13	TRBJ2-5	CASSPLFAGGSETQYF	TGTGCCAGCAGCCCCCTTTTCGCGGGGGGCTCAGAGACCCAGTACTTC
.	.	TRBV7-9	TRBJ1-6	CASSGTGRISLHF	TGTGCCAGCAGCGGGACGGGGCGTATATCCCTCCACTTT
TRBD1	many	TRBV29-1	TRBJ1-1	CSVGRGLGDTEAFF	TGCAGCGTTGGTAGGGGGCTGGGGGACACTGAAGCTTTCTTT
TRBD1	many	TRBV3-1	TRBJ2-7	CASSYPGQGTVEQYF	TGTGCCAGCAGCTACCCGGGACAGGGTACGGTCGAGCAGTACTTC
TRBD1	many	TRBV13	TRBJ1-2	CASSSGTGVYGYTF	TGTGCCAGCAGCTCCGGGACAGGGGTCTATGGCTACACCTTC
.	.	TRBV6-1	TRBJ1-5	CASTREGGGGQPQHF	TGTGCCAGCACTCGAGAGGGGGGTGGCGGTCAGCCCCAGCATTTT
TRBD2	.	TRBV30	TRBJ2-6	CAEGLAGAGANVLTF	TGTGCCGAGGGACTAGCGGGGGCTGGGGCCAACGTCCTGACTTTC